This passage covers 3 T cell receptor beta chains from one sample sequenced in a study of early T cells in non-severe SARS-CoV-2 infection (dated by TCRdb to the early 2020s). Libraries were built with 5' RACE. Sequenced using a NextSeq 500. TCRdb reworked the public reads: Q25 trimming with fastp, MiXCR clone assembly, productive beta chains retained. Rows with one shared CDR3 protein collapse into an entry with the most common genes and DNA. The sample includes some 67,000 distinct CDR3 sequences, with about 9.1% observed a single time. 15% of the sample rests with the top ten. The source was whole blood, collected at baseline. These receptors were collected from an adult who was a healthcare worker with PCR-confirmed SARS-CoV-2 infection or an uninfected control (not recorded which).

This clonotype was counted between two and nine times. V usage is TRBV2 and J usage is TRBJ2-1; TRBD2 matches 10 bases. Looked up from germline, CDR1 is SNHLY and CDR2 is FYNNEI. V lost 1 base and J lost 10; bases outside the gene matches: 13. This CDR3 contains 17 residues. The CDR3 nucleotides read TGTGCCAGCAGTGAAGGGCTAGCGGGAGCGATGTCACGGGAGCAGTTCTTC. Amino acids: CASSEGLAGAMSREQFF.

The chain couples TRBV6-5 to TRBJ2-2; no clear D. The ends were cut back, 0 bases at V and 4 bases at J, with 9 bases in the middle. Germline CDR1 is MNHEY and CDR2 is SVGAGI. CDR3 length: 15 residues. The CDR3, as DNA: TGTGCCAGCAGTTACTCCCGTAGTGGCACCGGGGAGCTGTTTTTT. Amino acid sequence: CASSYSRSGTGELFF.

This clonotype has ten or more counts. The chain joins TRBV28 to TRBJ1-1, with D unresolved. The germline V gene encodes CDR1 MDHEN and CDR2 SYDVKM. Trimming took 4 bases from V and 8 from J, leaving 14 bases between them. This CDR3 spans 13 amino acids. CDR3 in amino acids: CASSSQYGSEAFF. The CDR3 DNA reads TGTGCCAGCAGTTCGCAATACGGATCAGAAGCTTTCTTT.